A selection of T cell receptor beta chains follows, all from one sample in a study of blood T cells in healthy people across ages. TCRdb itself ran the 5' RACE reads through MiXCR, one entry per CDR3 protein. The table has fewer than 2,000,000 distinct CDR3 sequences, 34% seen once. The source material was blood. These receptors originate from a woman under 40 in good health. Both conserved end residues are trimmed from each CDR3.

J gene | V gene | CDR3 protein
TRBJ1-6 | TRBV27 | ASSFRTGSSYNSPLH
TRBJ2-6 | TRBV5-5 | ASSSLGVSGANVLT
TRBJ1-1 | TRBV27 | ASSFSLGGTEAF
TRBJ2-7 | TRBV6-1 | ASSNPAVTLFIVTDRADEQY
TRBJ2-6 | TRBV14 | ASSQMGSGANVLT
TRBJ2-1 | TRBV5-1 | ACSLASGAGGPLNEQF
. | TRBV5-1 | ASGLAGTGLYEQY
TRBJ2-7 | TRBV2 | ASSENPTVGEQY
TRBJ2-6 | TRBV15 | ATSRGLGGANVLT
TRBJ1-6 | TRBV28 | ASSPRRAGSPLH
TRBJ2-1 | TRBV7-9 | ASSLSGGQGPF
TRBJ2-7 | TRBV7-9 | ASNPGAEPSYEQY
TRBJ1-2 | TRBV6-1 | ASSALANYGYT
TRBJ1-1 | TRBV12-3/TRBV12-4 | ASSLNEGAGQGDTEAF
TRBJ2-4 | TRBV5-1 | ASSLVLAGWGKNIQY
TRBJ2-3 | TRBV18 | ASSQGLDGDTQY
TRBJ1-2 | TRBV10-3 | AISKDRADYGYT
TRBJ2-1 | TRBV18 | ASSPALTMGYNEQF
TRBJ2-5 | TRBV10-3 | AISESDTETQY
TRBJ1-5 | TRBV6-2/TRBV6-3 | ASNRGGDSGNQPQH
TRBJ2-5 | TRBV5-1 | ASSPGGTSELETQY
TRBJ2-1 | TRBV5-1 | ASSWIAGVSWNEQF
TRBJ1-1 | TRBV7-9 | ASTGRGAEAF
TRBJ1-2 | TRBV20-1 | SARWVVYGYT
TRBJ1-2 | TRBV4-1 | ASSQPYLGQAVVYGYT
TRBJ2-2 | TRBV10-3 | AISESRAKNTGERF
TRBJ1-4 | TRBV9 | ASSLDSGWNSEKLF
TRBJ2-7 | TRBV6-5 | ASSAAGAYYEQY
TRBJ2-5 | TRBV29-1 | SAEPGGRETQY
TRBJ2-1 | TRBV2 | ASSLSQGGPYNEQF
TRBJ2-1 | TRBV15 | ATSRMREANEQF
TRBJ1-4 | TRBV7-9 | ASSLMGGSDEKLF
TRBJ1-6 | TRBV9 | ASSVGRASNSPLH
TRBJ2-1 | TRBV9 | ASSGGNPGNEQF
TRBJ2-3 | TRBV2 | ASSESRSGDTQY
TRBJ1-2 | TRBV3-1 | ASSPSPPGQGGYGYT
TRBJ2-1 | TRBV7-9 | ASSPGGEGSSYNEQF
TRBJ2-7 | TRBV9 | ASSPAGREQY
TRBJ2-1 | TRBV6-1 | ASSEQGGLVYNEQF
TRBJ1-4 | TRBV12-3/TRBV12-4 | ASSWGRNEKLF
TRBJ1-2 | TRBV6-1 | ASSEYRWEGYT
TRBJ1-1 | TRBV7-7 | ASSLPGTGETEAF
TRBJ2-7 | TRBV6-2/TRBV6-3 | ASSYPPTSGYEQY
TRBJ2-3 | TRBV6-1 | ASSAGVRDTQY
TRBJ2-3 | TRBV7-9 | ASSAWVNPSSDTQY
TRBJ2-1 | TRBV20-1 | SASDLSHSYEQF
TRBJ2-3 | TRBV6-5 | ASSYSIKGETSGADTQY